A single sample gave rise to the 28 T cell receptor beta chains below, sequenced in a study of T cell responses to AZD1222 COVID-19 vaccine. Libraries were prepared by immunoSEQ multiplex PCR; TCRdb keeps only in-frame clonotypes and omits some of them. The sample lists approximately 30,000 clones, more than 75% occurring once. The sample was peripheral blood, taken 28 days after the second AZD1222 dose. The receptors were sampled from an adult who received the AZD1222 COVID-19 vaccine.

The V call is TRBV29-1, the J call TRBJ2-3; 8 nucleotides line up with TRBD2. The CDR3 is 13 residues long. CDR1 SQVTM and CDR2 ANQGSEA come from the germline V gene. With V trimmed by 6 bases and J by 1 base, 3 bases remained unmatched. CDR3 amino acids: CSVQTSGTDTQYF. The CDR3, as DNA: TGCAGCGTACAGACTAGCGGCACAGATACGCAGTATTTT.

The chain couples TRBV7-9 to TRBJ2-7; 7 positions agree with TRBD2. CDR3 length: 14 residues. Per the germline V gene, CDR1 is SEHNR and CDR2 is FQNEAQ (reference sequence). The J segment lost 3 bases and the V segment lost 1 base, leaving 3 bases of the junction unmatched. In nucleotides, the CDR3 is TGTGCCAGCAGCTTAGGAGCGGGGTTCTACGAGCAGTACTTC. Encoded protein: CASSLGAGFYEQYF.

As DNA, the CDR3 is TGTGCCAGCAGCCGGGACAGAATGAACACTGAAGCTTTCTTT. This sequence encodes CASSRDRMNTEAFF. The chain recombines TRBV7-9 with TRBJ1-1; 7 bases align to TRBD1. CDR1 and CDR2 (germline): SEHNR, FQNEAQ (reference sequence). CDR3 length equals 14 residues. V gave up 5 bases and J gave up 0 bases; unmatched junction bases: 3.

The CDR3, as DNA: TGCGCCAGCTCCGGGCTCCCAAGGGGCGAGCAGTACTTC. This gives the protein CASSGLPRGEQYF. This chain uses TRBV10-1 with TRBJ2-7, with a possible D match to TRBD1 (5 bases). The germline V gene encodes CDR1 WNHNN and CDR2 SYGVQD (reference sequence). This CDR3 is 13 amino acids long. Between the trimmed V and J ends, which lost 8 bases and 6 bases, there was a span of 17 bases.

V and J are TRBV11-2 and TRBJ2-2; D may be TRBD2 (6 bases). This CDR3 contains 15 residues. Germline CDR1 SGHAT, CDR2 FQNNGV. V lost 3 bases, J lost 3 bases, and 11 bases lay in between. CDR3 residues: CASSFRDFYTGELFF. The CDR3 nucleotides are TGTGCCAGCAGCTTTAGGGACTTCTACACCGGGGAGCTGTTTTTT.

J is TRBJ2-2 and V is TRBV6-2 or TRBV6-3; 9 nucleotides line up with TRBD1. CDR1 and CDR2 (germline): MNHEY, SVGEGT. This CDR3 has 16 amino acids. V dropped 4 bases and J dropped 0; count of bases not matched to a gene: 3. The CDR3 spells CASSWGQGTNTGELFF. The CDR3, as DNA: TGTGCCAGCAGTTGGGGACAGGGTACGAACACCGGGGAGCTGTTTTTT.

The V gene is TRBV14, the J gene TRBJ1-6; unclear D gene. The CDR3 extends over 14 amino acids. V was shortened by 4 bases and J by 10 bases, with 14 bases between the two germline ends. Germline assignment: CDR1 SGHDN and CDR2 FVKESK. The CDR3 loop reads CASSRGGNVSPLHF. DNA of the CDR3: TGTGCCAGCAGCCGAGGAGGGAATGTGTCACCCCTCCACTTT.

The chain employs TRBV3-1 (or the pseudogene TRBV3-2) and TRBJ2-7; D remains unclear. CDR3 length: 13 amino acids. The V end lost 4 bases, the J end lost 2 bases, and 9 bases lay between the germline ends. CDR1 is LGHDT and CDR2 is YNNKEL in the germline V gene (reference sequence). CDR3 DNA: TGTGCCAGCAGCCCCGGCGGACCCTACGAGCAGTACTTC. Encoded protein: CASSPGGPYEQYF.

This clone occurred a few times. The V and J genes are TRBV7-8 and TRBJ1-3; weak D call: TRBD1 (5 bases). The ends were cut back, 5 bases at V and 1 base at J, with 18 bases in the middle. The CDR3 spans 17 residues. CDR1 SGHVS and CDR2 FQNEAQ come from the germline V gene. Written as DNA, the CDR3 is TGTGCCAGCAGCCCGGGTGGGGCAGGTCCGTCTGGAAACACCATATATTTT. This gives the protein CASSPGGAGPSGNTIYF.

The chain combines TRBV5-1 with TRBJ1-1; D is undetermined. Trimming took off 0 bases at V and 1 base at J, with 7 bases between the two ends. The length of the CDR3 is 14 residues. Germline V CDR1 and CDR2: SGHRS, YFSETQ. CDR3 region: CASSLAEGNTEAFF. The CDR3, as DNA: TGCGCCAGCAGCTTGGCCGAGGGGAACACTGAAGCTTTCTTT. The full variable domain, with the rest looked up from reference TRBV5-1 and TRBJ1-1, is KAGVTQTPRYLIKTRGQQVTLSCSPISGHRSVSWYQQTPGQGLQFLFEYFSETQRNKGNFPGRFSGRQFSNSRSEMNVSTLELGDSALYLCASSLAEGNTEAFFGQGTRLTVV.

This clone occurred a few times. This chain connects TRBV7-2 to TRBJ2-7, with TRBD1 matching 7 bases. J gave up 3 bases and V 3 bases, and 8 bases lay outside the gene matches. Germline CDR1 and CDR2: SGHTA and FQGNSA. The CDR3 spans 15 residues. The CDR3 coding sequence is TGTGCCAGCAGCTTGGGGAGAGGGGGCAACTACGAGCAGTACTTC. Its protein is CASSLGRGGNYEQYF.

The rearrangement joins TRBV24-1 to TRBJ1-1; tentative D call: TRBD1 (5 bases). Germline values: CDR1 KGHDR, CDR2 SFDVKD. The V end lost 3 bases, the J end lost 11 bases, and 12 bases lay between the germline ends. The CDR3 runs 12 residues. In DNA form, the CDR3 reads TGTGCCACCAGTGATCCCAGGGTTGGGGCTTTCTTT. Its protein is CATSDPRVGAFF.

This clone was seen a single time. The J gene is TRBJ2-2, the V gene TRBV5-4, with 13 bases aligning to TRBD2. Germline lookup yields CDR1 SGHNT and CDR2 YYREEE (reference sequence). This CDR3 has 16 residues. V was pared by 4 bases and J by 4 bases, with 4 bases of the junction left unmatched. The CDR3 nucleotides read TGTGCCAGCAGCCAAGGACTAGCGGGGGTCACCGGGGAGCTGTTTTTT. This gives the protein CASSQGLAGVTGELFF.

The rearrangement uses TRBV12-3 or TRBV12-4 and TRBJ1-1; D remains ambiguous. The V and J ends lost 0 bases and 0 bases respectively, with 2 bases between them. This CDR3 contains 13 residues. The CDR3 DNA is TGTGCCAGCAGTTTAGCAGTGAACACTGAAGCTTTCTTT. Encoded protein: CASSLAVNTEAFF.

J is TRBJ1-5 and V is TRBV5-5; D gene unclear. The CDR3 totals 14 residues. Germline values: CDR1 SGHKS, CDR2 YYEKEE (reference sequence). V was pared by 0 bases and J by 5 bases, with 9 bases between. The CDR3 loop is CASSLAGGDQPQHF. Written as DNA, the CDR3 is TGTGCCAGCAGCTTGGCAGGCGGCGATCAGCCCCAGCATTTT. Supplemented by reference TRBV5-5 and TRBJ1-5, the full variable domain reads DAGVTQSPTHLIKTRGQQVTLRCSPISGHKSVSWYQQVLGQGPQFIFQYYEKEERGRGNFPDRFSARQFPNYSSELNVNALLLGDSALYLCASSLAGGDQPQHFGDGTRLSIL.

The genes are TRBV5-1 and TRBJ1-1, with unresolved D. The CDR3 is 14 amino acids. The germline gives CDR1 SGHRS, CDR2 YFSETQ. The V end was cut by 0 bases, the J end by 1 base, with 7 bases between. The CDR3 region is CASSLDTANTEAFF. DNA for the CDR3: TGCGCCAGCAGCTTGGACACGGCGAACACTGAAGCTTTCTTT.

V gene TRBV19 combines with J gene TRBJ1-3, with unresolved D. Trimming stripped 5 bases from V and 0 bases from J, with 11 bases between. Germline V gives CDR1 LNHDA, CDR2 SQIVND (reference sequence). This CDR3 has 15 amino acids. CDR3 loop: CASSSQTDSGNTIYF. The CDR3 region has the DNA TGTGCCAGTAGTTCACAGACTGACTCTGGAAACACCATATATTTT.

This CDR3 is CSVRGIRHSNSPLHF. The CDR3 region has the DNA TGCAGCGTGAGGGGAATACGTCATAGTAATTCACCCCTCCACTTT. This chain connects TRBV29-1 to TRBJ1-6; D is perhaps TRBD1 (5 bases). The CDR3 consists of 15 residues. Trimming removed 6 bases at V and 6 bases at J, with 18 bases between. Germline V gives CDR1 SQVTM, CDR2 ANQGSEA.

This chain joins TRBV19 and TRBJ2-2; 8 bases map to TRBD1. From germline, CDR1 is LNHDA and CDR2 SQIVND (reference sequence). CDR3 size: 16 residues. With 3 bases clipped from V and 1 base from J, the junction kept 4 bases outside the gene matches. The DNA of the CDR3 is TGTGCCAGTAGTATCGGACAGGGACTGAACACCGGGGAGCTGTTTTTT. It is translated as CASSIGQGLNTGELFF.

The J gene is TRBJ1-1, the V gene TRBV3-1 (or the pseudogene TRBV3-2); no clear D gene. Trimming left V 1 base short and J 4 bases short, with 7 bases between. Germline values: CDR1 LGHDT, CDR2 YNNKEL (reference sequence). This CDR3 comprises 13 residues. CDR3 in amino acids: CASSQGRVTEAFF. Here the CDR3 DNA reads TGTGCCAGCAGCCAAGGCCGGGTCACTGAAGCTTTCTTT.

The chain is built from TRBV20-1 and TRBJ2-7, with D uncertain. The ends were cut back, 7 bases at V and 3 bases at J, with 10 bases in the middle. The CDR3 runs to 11 residues. Germline loops: CDR1 DFQATT, CDR2 SNEGSKA (reference sequence). The CDR3 DNA follows: TGCAGTGGAGCGCAGAACTACGAGCAGTACTTC. Translation gives CSGAQNYEQYF.

This chain connects TRBV18 to TRBJ1-2, with D uncertain. This CDR3 has 15 residues. Trimming removed 3 bases from V and 7 bases from J, with 18 bases in between. Germline lookup yields CDR1 KGHSH and CDR2 LQKENI. The CDR3, as DNA: TGTGCCAGCTCACCCAACCTCCCCGGGCAGGTTGGCTACACCTTC. Its protein is CASSPNLPGQVGYTF.

The rearrangement links TRBV9 to TRBJ1-1; tentatively, D is TRBD1 (5 bases). Germline V gene lookup returns CDR1 SGDLS and CDR2 YYNGEE. Trimming left V 0 bases short and J 3 bases short, with 15 bases between. CDR3 length: 16 amino acids. In nucleotides, the CDR3 is TGTGCCAGCAGCGTAGGTGGGGGACCCTCCTACACTGAAGCTTTCTTT. It codes for CASSVGGGPSYTEAFF.

The chain employs TRBV7-9 and TRBJ1-1; D is uncertain. The germline V gene has CDR1 SEHNR and CDR2 FQNEAQ (reference sequence). This CDR3 is 12 amino acids long. The ends were cut back, 6 bases at V and 2 bases at J, with 7 bases in the middle. CDR3 DNA: TGTGCCAGCAGTTGGACCAACACTGAAGCTTTCTTT. This sequence encodes CASSWTNTEAFF.

This sequence joins TRBV19 and TRBJ2-3; 7 bases are shared with TRBD1. After removal of 6 bases from V and 2 bases from J, the junction contained 5 bases not matched to a gene. This CDR3 region has 14 residues. CDR1 and CDR2 from the germline V gene are LNHDA and SQIVND (reference sequence). The CDR3 sequence is CASRLQGNTDTQYF. CDR3 DNA sequence: TGTGCCAGTAGACTACAGGGGAACACAGATACGCAGTATTTT.

This clone was counted once. The gene calls are TRBV7-8 and TRBJ1-5, with 11 bases that match TRBD1. J gave up 6 bases and V 5 bases, and 6 bases lay outside the gene matches. The CDR3 runs to 15 residues. Germline V lookup: CDR1 SGHVS, CDR2 FQNEAQ. This CDR3 reads CASSPGQGVSQPQHF. CDR3 DNA sequence: TGTGCCAGCAGCCCGGGACAGGGGGTCAGTCAGCCCCAGCATTTT.

The rearrangement joins TRBV6-5 to TRBJ2-3; 8 bases are shared with TRBD2. The V gene end was trimmed by 6 bases and the J gene end by 3 bases; junction bases not matched to a gene: 8. The CDR3 covers 15 residues. Germline CDR1 is MNHEY and CDR2 is SVGAGI. CDR3 residues: CASSQSSGLTDTQYF. CDR3 in DNA: TGTGCCAGCAGCCAATCTAGCGGGCTTACAGATACGCAGTATTTT.

On this clone itself: The junction differs from germline at one of its ends, possibly a read error. The rearrangement uses TRBV7-7 and TRBJ2-2, with 8 nucleotides matching TRBD1. The length of the CDR3 is 15 residues. Germline values: CDR1 SSHAT, CDR2 FNYEAQ (reference sequence). CDR3 DNA: TGTGCTAGCAGCTTAAGGTCAGGGGGCTTCGGGGAGCTGTTTTTT. Protein sequence: CASSLRSGGFGELFF. Variable domain in full (rest from reference TRBV7-7 and TRBJ2-2): GAGVSQSPRYKVTKRGQDVTLRCDPISSHATLYWYQQALGQGPEFLTYFNYEAQPDKSGLPSDRFSAERPEGSISTLTIQRTEQRDSAMYRCASSLRSGGFGELFFGEGSRLTVL.